This T cell receptor beta chain was found in a study of control samples from healthy donors and cancer patients. TCRdb's copy holds only in-frame clones and misses some; the assay was immunoSEQ multiplex PCR. The sample includes 78,000 or so clones, about 88% seen only once; the top ten take around 6%. Germline V gene sequence: CDR1 MNHNS, CDR2 SASEGT. The CDR3 runs to 13 residues. The V and J ends lost 2 bases and 5 bases respectively, with 7 bases between them. The clonotype originates from a woman in her 50s in good health. V usage is TRBV6-1 and J usage is TRBJ1-5; D remains unclear. The sample comprised blood. The CDR3 DNA reads as TGTGCCAGCAGTGAAAACAGCTATCAGCCCCAGCATTTT. Protein product: CASSENSYQPQHF.